This T cell receptor (beta chain) stems from a study of T cells in localized non-small cell lung cancer (TCRdb year 2020). In the study overall: The study analyzed T cell repertoires of 236 early-stage NSCLC patients, comparing tumors and uninvolved tumor-adjacent lungs. NSCLC patients had a mean age of around 61 years, and 129 were male and about 110 female. The cohort was made up of hundreds of treatment-naive NSCLC patients whose localized lung tumors had been resected.

The immunoSEQ Assay was used to sequence TCR beta CDR3 regions from DNA. The source study handled its data this way. T cell density was computed as TCR beta template counts normalized to usable DNA estimated by amplifying housekeeping genes. The preseqR package was used to estimate richness by extrapolating to 400,000 templates for PBMC samples and to 120,000 templates for tissue samples. Clonality was taken to be one minus Pielou's evenness. Differential abundance testing on productive amino-acid clonotypes, with a minimum total count of 5 and an alpha of 0.1, was used to identify tissue-enriched TCRs. The Jaccard Index and the Morisita Overlap Index were used to measure how much the repertoires overlapped between compartments. GLIPH grouped TCR beta CDR3s together with public tetramer-defined viral CDR3s, and a viral motif had to include at least three viral sequences and show V-gene enrichment. What TCRdb holds here is the immuneACCESS table cut down to in-frame rearrangements. Part of the clones is not present; checked against another copy, under half of the missing clones reflect an unresolved V gene, and the others are unexplained. The V and J calls and clone size are taken from that table; D and trimming were inferred from the DNA. Within this sample are 23,000 or so clones, with approximately 86% of them counted one time only. Together, the top ten hold roughly 6% of the sample.

The research as a whole found: Because the study design was exploratory, TCR variables were selected using unadjusted p-values without false-discovery rate correction. Higher T cell density in blood was associated with longer overall survival, whereas higher clonality in adjacent lung was associated with shorter survival. Because multi-region sequencing of the tumors was not done, intratumor heterogeneity could not be ruled out. Uninvolved tumor-adjacent lung showed the highest T cell clonality, higher than tumor, which suggests more focused antigenic responses in the uninvolved tumor-adjacent lung. A median of approximately 62 of the top 100 tumor clones turned up in the paired uninvolved adjacent lung, and approximately 30 of those clones also ranked among the top 100 of that same adjacent lung.

As for this clone: Its antigen is not yet known. No much larger clonotype is one base removed from it; base qualities were not supplied.

At diagnosis, peripheral blood, uninvolved tumor-adjacent lung and tumor were collected and stored as a combination of fresh-frozen and FFPE material. For TCR repertoire profiling, blood samples were analyzed as peripheral blood mononuclear cells. CDR1 and CDR2, per the germline V gene (reference sequence), are LNHDA and SQIVND. For this chain, trimming is 5 bases at the V end and 5 bases at the J end, and the number of junction bases without a gene match is 10. The CDR3, from cysteine to phenylalanine, totals 16 residues. The kept DNA is CDR3 alone, 48 bases in frame from the first base. The receptor's source is a male donor older than 55 with stage II squamous cell lung carcinoma. The chain employs TRBV19 and TRBJ2-5, with TRBD1 matching 11 junction bases. This specimen was peripheral blood, taken before any cancer treatment. The CDR3 protein sequence reads: CASSPERDRGGETQYF. The bases read TGTGCCAGTAGTCCCGAGAGGGACAGGGGGGGGGAGACCCAGTACTTC.